Presented here are 30 T cell receptor beta chains from one specimen sequenced in a study of cytomegalovirus exposure and HLA in healthy donors. PCR was performed using 60 Vbeta and 13 Jbeta primers. The method was immunoSEQ multiplex PCR; TCRdb's version includes in-frame clones alone and lacks a portion of them. The table shows some 180,000 clones, with 75% to 85% occurring only once. Input material: PBMCs. These receptors were taken from a man aged 18 to 30 in good health and CMV-seronegative.

Concerning this clone: One end of the junction does not line up with germline, which may come from a read error. Additional DNA sequences in this sample encode the identical CDR3. The chain combines TRBV5-4 with TRBJ2-3; TRBD2 might be the D (5 bases). Germline CDR1 SGHNT, CDR2 YYREEE (reference sequence). CDR3 length: 13 amino acids. DNA of the CDR3: TGTGCCAGCAGCCCAGACCCCGAGGGTACGCAGTACTTT. Protein sequence: CASSPDPEGTQYF.

This clone has only one observation. This chain uses TRBV9 with TRBJ1-4; maybe TRBD1 (5 bases). The V gene's germline CDR1 is SGDLS and CDR2 YYNGEE. With 4 bases removed from V and 5 bases from J, the gap between germline ends came to 12 bases. This CDR3 spans 14 amino acids. The CDR3 region is CASSPSGGNEKLFF. CDR3 DNA sequence: TGTGCCAGCAGCCCCTCGGGGGGGAATGAAAAACTGTTTTTT.

V is TRBV6-6 and J is TRBJ1-3, with unresolved D. V lost 6 bases and J 4 bases, leaving 10 bases between the germline ends. Looked up from germline, CDR1 is MNHNY and CDR2 is SVGAGI (reference sequence). The CDR3 runs 13 residues. The CDR3 coding sequence is TGTGCCAGCAGGGACGGGAACGGAAACACCATATATTTT. Its translation: CASRDGNGNTIYF.

The J gene is TRBJ1-1, the V gene TRBV2; 7 positions match TRBD1. Germline lookup yields CDR1 SNHLY and CDR2 FYNNEI. This CDR3 has 16 residues. The V and J ends lost 5 bases and 2 bases, in that order; junction bases with no gene match: 11. The CDR3 loop reads CASSYSSGTANTEAFF. Written as DNA, the CDR3 is TGTGCCAGCAGTTATTCTTCCGGGACAGCCAACACTGAAGCTTTCTTT.

This clone came up once. The chain links TRBV5-1 to TRBJ1-4, with 7 bases identical to TRBD1. Germline assignment: CDR1 SGHRS and CDR2 YFSETQ. Trimming removed 5 bases from V and 7 bases from J; junction bases left unmatched: 11. The length of the CDR3 is 15 residues. CDR3 coding DNA: TGCGCCAGCAGTCTAACAGGGGCTCGTTCTGAAAAACTGTTTTTT. Translating gives CASSLTGARSEKLFF.

The chain links TRBV9 to TRBJ2-3; TRBD1 is a possible D gene (5 bases). CDR1 and CDR2 from the germline V gene are SGDLS and YYNGEE. V lost 0 bases and J lost 4, with 15 bases in between. CDR3 length: 16 amino acids. Here the CDR3 reads CASSVEARAGADTQYF. The DNA of the CDR3 is TGTGCCAGCAGCGTAGAGGCCAGGGCCGGCGCAGATACGCAGTATTTT.

CDR3 loop: CASSPGGWGYTF. The CDR3 DNA follows: TGTGCCAGCAGCCCGGGAGGCTGGGGCTACACCTTC. The chain combines TRBV7-2 with TRBJ1-2; D call uncertain. V was pared by 5 bases and J by 8 bases, with 12 bases between. From germline, CDR1 is SGHTA and CDR2 FQGNSA. This CDR3 comprises 12 residues. Variable domain in full (rest from reference TRBV7-2 and TRBJ1-2): GAGVSQSPSNKVTEKGKDVELRCDPISGHTALYWYRQSLGQGLEFLIYFQGNSAPDKSGLPSDRFSAERTGGSVSTLTIQRTQQEDSAVYLCASSPGGWGYTFGSGTRLTVV.

This chain connects TRBV5-1 to TRBJ2-1; 10 bases match TRBD2. Germline V gene lookup returns CDR1 SGHRS and CDR2 YFSETQ. This CDR3 is 19 amino acids long. The V and J ends lost 0 bases and 0 bases, in that order; junction bases with no gene match: 9. The CDR3: CASSLGLAGAQSSYNEQFF. The CDR3 nucleotides are TGCGCCAGCAGCTTGGGACTAGCGGGTGCCCAAAGCTCCTACAATGAGCAGTTCTTC.

A word on this clone: The same CDR3 arises from other DNA sequences in this sample as well. The rearrangement joins TRBV5-1 to TRBJ1-2; D possibly corresponds to TRBD1 (5 bases). Trimming shortened V by 0 bases and J by 6 bases, and 15 bases separated the two germline ends. CDR1 SGHRS and CDR2 YFSETQ come from the germline V gene. The CDR3 contains 15 residues. The CDR3 DNA follows: TGCGCCAGCAGCTTGGTTCGACAGTCTAGCGATGGCTACACCTTC. Its translation is CASSLVRQSSDGYTF.

The chain is built from TRBV6-5 and TRBJ1-5; TRBD1 aligns across 7 bases. Germline loops: CDR1 MNHEY, CDR2 SVGAGI. The CDR3 is 15 amino acids. V shed 0 bases and J 5 bases; nucleotides not matched to a gene: 4. In DNA form, the CDR3 reads TGTGCCAGCAGTTACTCTTTGCAGGGGGATCAGCCCCAGCATTTT. Its translation: CASSYSLQGDQPQHF.

The chain joins TRBV27 to TRBJ2-7, with TRBD1 identical over 7 bases. CDR3 length: 13 amino acids. V shed 6 bases and J 4 bases; nucleotides not matched to a gene: 6. Germline lookup yields CDR1 MNHEY and CDR2 SMNVEV (reference sequence). The CDR3 DNA sequence: TGTGCCAGCAGACGACAGGGTCAATACGAGCAGTACTTC. Amino acid sequence: CASRRQGQYEQYF.

The chain employs TRBV30 and TRBJ2-3; no clear D. CDR1 and CDR2 (germline): GTSNPN, SVGIG (reference sequence). The CDR3 is 13 amino acids. Trimming removed 0 bases from V and 0 bases from J, with 4 bases in between. DNA of the CDR3: TGTGCCTGGAGTGTTCCTAGCACAGATACGCAGTATTTT. Protein product: CAWSVPSTDTQYF.

The chain uses TRBV5-1 and TRBJ1-6; TRBD1 might be the D (6 bases). Trimming left V 4 bases short and J 7 bases short, with 12 bases between. CDR3 length: 14 residues. Germline-derived CDR1 and CDR2 are SGHRS and YFSETQ. DNA for the CDR3: TGCGCCAGCAGCCGTTGGACAGACAATTCACCCCTCCACTTT. Amino acids: CASSRWTDNSPLHF.

This clone was counted between two and nine times. The CDR3 is CASSPSMGLAGGTMKQFF. CDR3 coding DNA: TGTGCCAGCAGCCCGAGCATGGGGCTAGCGGGGGGGACAATGAAGCAGTTCTTC. V is TRBV9 and J is TRBJ2-1; 12 bases agree with TRBD2. CDR3 size: 18 residues. With 4 bases clipped from V and 11 bases from J, the junction kept 19 bases outside the gene matches. Germline assignment: CDR1 SGDLS and CDR2 YYNGEE.

The chain is built from TRBV27 and TRBJ1-1, with a weak D call TRBD1 (6 bases). Per the germline V gene, CDR1 is MNHEY and CDR2 is SMNVEV (reference sequence). V lost 1 base, J lost 3 bases, and 24 bases lay in between. This CDR3 spans 19 amino acids. This CDR3 reads CASSLWGGLHRLGDTEAFF. CDR3 coding DNA: TGTGCCAGCAGTTTATGGGGGGGGCTACACAGGCTTGGAGACACTGAAGCTTTCTTT.

This clone has a single count. CDR3 DNA: TGTGCCAGCAGAACGGGACTAGCGGGGGGGGGAGCCCCAGATACGCAGTATTTT. Encoded protein: CASRTGLAGGGAPDTQYF. The chain combines TRBV5-4 with TRBJ2-3; 16 nucleotides match TRBD2. The germline V gene has CDR1 SGHNT and CDR2 YYREEE (reference sequence). After removal of 5 bases from V and 4 bases from J, the junction contained 10 bases not matched to a gene. The CDR3 sequence is 18 residues long.

The chain employs TRBV7-9 and TRBJ2-1, with TRBD2 identical over 13 bases. This CDR3 comprises 15 residues. CDR1 and CDR2 (germline): SEHNR, FQNEAQ (reference sequence). V lost 5 bases, J lost 8 bases, and 6 bases stayed unmatched. This chain's CDR3 is CASSPGTSGNDEQFF. DNA of the CDR3: TGTGCCAGCAGCCCCGGGACTAGCGGGAACGATGAGCAGTTCTTC.

V gene TRBV30 combines with J gene TRBJ2-7; 7 bases are a match to TRBD2. V lost 0 bases and J lost 0; bases outside the gene matches: 2. This CDR3 region has 14 residues. Germline V gene sequence: CDR1 GTSNPN, CDR2 SVGIG (reference sequence). The chain's CDR3 is CAWSVGGFSYEQYF. CDR3 DNA sequence: TGTGCCTGGAGTGTGGGGGGGTTCTCCTACGAGCAGTACTTC.

This clone was found once. This sequence joins TRBV28 and TRBJ2-5; D not certain. From germline, CDR1 is MDHEN and CDR2 SYDVKM. The CDR3 runs to 14 residues. V was pared by 3 bases and J by 2 bases, with 10 bases between. The DNA of the CDR3 is TGTGCCAGCAGTTTCCCTGGTAGACAAGAGACCCAGTACTTC. Translated: CASSFPGRQETQYF.

CDR3 sequence reads: CASSLWGGEGTEAFF. The CDR3 DNA follows: TGTGCCAGCAGCTTATGGGGGGGCGAGGGCACTGAAGCTTTCTTT. The rearrangement links TRBV7-2 to TRBJ1-1; a weak D match, TRBD1 (6 bases). Trimming removed 2 bases at V and 4 bases at J, with 14 bases between. CDR3 length equals 15 residues. Germline loops: CDR1 SGHTA, CDR2 FQGNSA.

This chain joins TRBV28 and TRBJ2-7; TRBD1 might be the D (6 bases). The V end was cut by 2 bases, the J end by 9 bases, with 17 bases between. The CDR3 has 14 residues. CDR1 is MDHEN and CDR2 is SYDVKM in the germline V gene. CDR3 protein: CASSLLGQSSVQYF. CDR3 DNA: TGTGCCAGCAGTTTACTTGGACAGAGTTCAGTGCAGTACTTC.

The chain joins TRBV9 to TRBJ1-2; perhaps TRBD1 as D (6 bases). The V gene's germline CDR1 is SGDLS and CDR2 YYNGEE. The CDR3 runs to 13 residues. The ends were cut back, 3 bases at V and 8 bases at J, with 14 bases in the middle. The CDR3 region has the DNA TGTGCCAGCAGCGCCTGGACAGATGGAGGCTACACCTTC. As protein: CASSAWTDGGYTF.

The J gene is TRBJ2-6, the V gene TRBV7-9; D is ambiguous. The V and J ends lost 5 bases and 3 bases respectively, with 23 bases between them. Germline assignment: CDR1 SEHNR and CDR2 FQNEAQ (reference sequence). The CDR3 totals 19 residues. The CDR3: CASSQVESRLTLGANVLTF. The CDR3 DNA is TGTGCCAGCAGCCAGGTCGAGTCCCGGCTTACTCTTGGGGCCAACGTCCTGACTTTC. The full variable domain, with the rest looked up from reference TRBV7-9 and TRBJ2-6, is DTGVSQNPRHKITKRGQNVTFRCDPISEHNRLYWYRQTLGQGPEFLTYFQNEAQLEKSRLLSDRFSAERPKGSFSTLEIQRTEQGDSAMYLCASSQVESRLTLGANVLTFGAGSRLTVL.

This clone was observed a handful of times. The CDR3 DNA reads TGTGCCAGCAGCATCGGGACAGGGACTGGCAATGAGCAGTTCTTC. Translating it yields CASSIGTGTGNEQFF. The chain uses TRBV7-2 and TRBJ2-1; 9 bases map to TRBD1. Per germline, CDR1 SGHTA and CDR2 FQGNSA. CDR3 size: 15 residues. The V and J ends lost 5 bases and 6 bases, in that order; junction bases with no gene match: 8.

The chain has TRBV5-1 and TRBJ2-5, with 14 bases aligning to TRBD2. Per germline, CDR1 SGHRS and CDR2 YFSETQ. The CDR3 loop spans 15 amino acids. V lost 3 bases and J lost 4; bases outside the gene matches: 2. The CDR3 DNA reads as TGCGCCAGCAGCTCGGGGACTAGCGGGGGAGAGACCCAGTACTTC. Protein: CASSSGTSGGETQYF.

The chain uses TRBV6-5 and TRBJ2-7, with a tentative D call TRBD2 (5 bases). V shed 5 bases and J shed 6 bases, with 14 bases lying between them. The CDR3 sequence is 13 residues long. Germline V gene data show CDR1 as MNHEY and CDR2 as SVGAGI. The CDR3 spells CASSDQRPSEQYF. Written as DNA, the CDR3 is TGTGCCAGCAGTGATCAGCGGCCCTCCGAGCAGTACTTC.

The chain has TRBV2 and TRBJ2-2; TRBD2 is a possible D gene (5 bases). CDR3 length: 13 amino acids. V gave up 7 bases and J gave up 6 bases, with 12 bases separating them. Germline CDR1 SNHLY, CDR2 FYNNEI. Here the CDR3 reads CASISGLAGELFF. CDR3 bases: TGTGCCAGCATTTCGGGGTTGGCCGGGGAGCTGTTTTTT.

This clone occurred a few times. J is TRBJ1-2 and V is TRBV15, with 7 nucleotides matching TRBD1. Germline V gene data show CDR1 as LNHNV and CDR2 as YYDKDF (reference sequence). The CDR3 is 15 residues long. Germline trimming cut 4 bases from V and 4 bases from J; bases unmatched to any gene: 9. CDR3 sequence (DNA): TGTGCCACCAGCATTGGGGACAGCTCCTCCTATGGCTACACCTTC. Protein sequence: CATSIGDSSSYGYTF.

The chain has TRBV5-4 and TRBJ2-3; D is possibly TRBD2 (6 bases). The CDR3 sequence is 14 residues long. Germline assignment: CDR1 SGHNT and CDR2 YYREEE (reference sequence). V was clipped by 8 bases and J by 2 bases, with 15 bases between them. The DNA for the CDR3 is TGTGCCAGTGGCGGGGCTGGGAACACAGATACGCAGTATTTT. Translated, it gives CASGGAGNTDTQYF.

This clone was counted between two and nine times. V usage is TRBV7-9 and J usage is TRBJ2-3; possibly TRBD2 for D (6 bases). The CDR3 loop spans 14 amino acids. Per the germline V gene, CDR1 is SEHNR and CDR2 is FQNEAQ (reference sequence). V gave up 5 bases and J gave up 0 bases, with 9 bases separating them. The CDR3 spells CASSRGISTDTQYF. CDR3 DNA: TGTGCCAGCAGCCGCGGGATTAGCACAGATACGCAGTATTTT.